Listed here are 25 T cell receptor beta chains from one sample, sequenced in a study of response to subunit inactivated influenza vaccine. MiXCR was run by TCRdb on the RT-PCR reads, yielding one entry per CDR3 protein. The top ten hold about a tenth of the sample, which has fewer than 400,000 distinct CDR3 sequences, roughly a fifth seen once. The sample here was PBMCs from blood, taken around 22 months after vaccination. The source is a man in his fifties or sixties who received an inactivated influenza vaccine.

There are a few counts of this clonotype. The gene calls are TRBV4-1 and TRBJ1-2; D unresolved. The CDR3 length is 15 residues. V lost 0 bases and J lost 4, with 12 bases in between. In germline, CDR1 is MGHRA, CDR2 YSYEKL. The CDR3 nucleotides are TGCGCCAGCAGCCAAGATCCCCTGAAAGTCTATGGCTACACCTTC. This gives the protein CASSQDPLKVYGYTF.

The J gene is TRBJ2-1, the V gene TRBV27; tentative D call: TRBD1 (5 bases). The V end was cut by 6 bases, the J end by 2 bases, with 20 bases between. The CDR3 covers 17 residues. Germline loops: CDR1 MNHEY, CDR2 SMNVEV (reference sequence). The DNA for the CDR3 is TGTGCCAGCAGCCGCCCCCTGGGGCGTATGACCTACAATGAGCAGTTCTTC. It specifies CASSRPLGRMTYNEQFF.

The chain is built from TRBV5-1 and TRBJ2-5, with D possibly being TRBD2 (5 bases). The V gene lost 9 bases and the J gene lost 0 bases, with 12 bases spanning the gap. The germline V gene has CDR1 SGHRS and CDR2 YFSETQ. The CDR3 runs 13 residues. The CDR3 region is CATGIRYQETQYF. The CDR3 bases are TGCGCCACCGGGATTAGGTACCAAGAGACCCAGTACTTC. The full variable domain, completed using reference TRBV5-1 and TRBJ2-5, is KAGVTQTPRYLIKTRGQQVTLSCSPISGHRSVSWYQQTPGQGLQFLFEYFSETQRNKGNFPGRFSGRQFSNSRSEMNVSTLELGDSALYLCATGIRYQETQYFGPGTRLLVL.

This clonotype was found a few times. The chain links TRBV6-6 to TRBJ2-7; D is unclear. The CDR3 is 13 amino acids. Germline assignment: CDR1 MNHNY and CDR2 SVGAGI (reference sequence). Between the trimmed V and J ends, which lost 7 bases and 1 base, there was a span of 11 bases. In DNA form, the CDR3 reads TGTGCCAGCAATACCGGGCCTTCCTACGAGCAGTACTTC. Translation: CASNTGPSYEQYF.

The chain carries TRBV12-3 or TRBV12-4 and TRBJ2-2; 7 bases match TRBD1. V shed 6 bases, J shed 0 bases, and the junction held 4 bases outside the gene matches. The CDR3 contains 15 residues. The CDR3 spells CASRKGTANTGELFF. The CDR3 DNA reads as TGTGCCAGCAGAAAAGGGACAGCGAACACCGGGGAGCTGTTTTTT.

In this sample, this clonotype turned up a few times. This chain connects TRBV12-3 or TRBV12-4 to TRBJ1-1, with unresolved D. Trimming removed 6 bases from V and 5 bases from J, with 10 bases in between. CDR3 size: 12 residues. The CDR3 nucleotides read TGTGCCAGCAGAGGATTTGATACTGAAGCTTTCTTT. The encoded protein is CASRGFDTEAFF.

This clonotype was detected a few times. The gene calls are TRBV9 and TRBJ1-2; 8 positions agree with TRBD1. Germline-derived CDR1 and CDR2 are SGDLS and YYNGEE. V shed 1 base and J 0 bases; nucleotides not matched to a gene: 5. The length of the CDR3 is 16 residues. This CDR3 is CASSVTATGANYGYTF. In DNA form, the CDR3 reads TGTGCCAGCAGCGTAACCGCGACAGGGGCTAACTATGGCTACACCTTC.

The sample holds a few counts of this clonotype. The chain uses TRBV6-6 and TRBJ1-1; D gene ambiguous. This CDR3 region has 13 residues. Per the germline V gene, CDR1 is MNHNY and CDR2 is SVGAGI (reference sequence). V dropped 2 bases and J dropped 5 bases, with 9 bases sitting between them. The CDR3 DNA reads as TGTGCCAGCAGTTACGAGCGTCTTACTGAAGCTTTCTTT. Protein: CASSYERLTEAFF.

The CDR3 is CASSPEGLAGGPYNEQFF. The CDR3 DNA reads as TGTGCCAGCAGCCCCGAGGGACTAGCGGGAGGCCCCTACAATGAGCAGTTCTTC. V gene TRBV21-1 combines with J gene TRBJ2-1; whether TRBD2, the table's D call, matches the DNA was not checked. TRBV21-1 is a pseudogene locus. The CDR3 is 18 amino acids.

J is TRBJ2-3 and V is TRBV19; the match to TRBD2 covers 13 bases. V was pared by 6 bases and J by 2 bases, with 8 bases of the junction left unmatched. From germline, CDR1 is LNHDA and CDR2 SQIVND (reference sequence). This CDR3 spans 17 amino acids. CDR3 amino acids: CASRTSGGFFSTDTQYF. CDR3 nucleotides: TGTGCCAGTAGGACTAGCGGGGGGTTTTTTTCCACAGATACGCAGTATTTT.

V gene TRBV3-1 combines with J gene TRBJ2-5; 9 bases are shared with TRBD2. The trim removed 1 base at V and 6 bases at J, leaving 12 bases unmatched. The CDR3 runs to 17 residues. CDR1 is LGHDT, CDR2 YNNKEL, per germline (reference sequence). CDR3 DNA sequence: TGTGCCAGCAGCCAAGGTTTGTCTAGCGGGACTGGAAAGACCCAGTACTTC. It translates to CASSQGLSSGTGKTQYF.

This clonotype was counted a few times. The rearrangement uses TRBV10-3 and TRBJ1-2; TRBD1 is a possible D gene (5 bases). Germline assignment: CDR1 ENHRY and CDR2 SYGVKD. The CDR3 extends over 13 amino acids. V lost 2 bases and J 1 base, leaving 5 bases between the germline ends. CDR3 sequence: CAISEDSNYGYTF. The CDR3 coding sequence is TGTGCCATCAGTGAGGACAGTAACTATGGCTACACCTTC.

This chain joins TRBV20-1 and TRBJ2-4; D assignment may be TRBD1 or TRBD2 (6 bases each). This CDR3 comprises 15 residues. V was trimmed by 6 bases and J by 1 base, leaving 16 bases between them. Germline values: CDR1 DFQATT, CDR2 SNEGSKA (reference sequence). CDR3 sequence (DNA): TGCAGTGCCGGAGGGGGGCGCGGGGCCAAAAACATTCAGTACTTC. Translation gives CSAGGGRGAKNIQYF.

This clonotype was observed at least ten times. The rearrangement links TRBV18 to TRBJ1-1; tentative D call: TRBD1 (6 bases). The germline V and J ends were trimmed by 5 bases and 0 bases, with 13 bases remaining between them. The germline gives CDR1 KGHSH, CDR2 LQKENI. The CDR3 covers 15 residues. The CDR3 is CASSAMGGLNTEAFF. The CDR3 bases are TGTGCCAGCTCAGCAATGGGGGGGCTGAACACTGAAGCTTTCTTT.

The sample holds a few counts of this clonotype. The V gene is TRBV29-1, the J gene TRBJ1-2, with TRBD1 as a possible D gene (5 bases). The ends were cut back, 3 bases at V and 4 bases at J, with 9 bases in the middle. The CDR3 loop spans 12 amino acids. The V gene's germline CDR1 is SQVTM and CDR2 ANQGSEA. The CDR3 spells CSVDTGSYGYTF. The CDR3 DNA reads as TGCAGCGTTGACACAGGCTCCTATGGCTACACCTTC.

This clonotype was counted only a few times. This chain uses TRBV18 with TRBJ1-1; maybe TRBD1 (5 bases). V lost 1 base and J 1 base, leaving 13 bases between the germline ends. Germline CDR1 KGHSH, CDR2 LQKENI. The CDR3 sequence is 16 residues long. For the CDR3, the DNA is TGTGCCAGCTCACCACGTGCTGGGGCCTCGAACACTGAAGCTTTCTTT. It encodes CASSPRAGASNTEAFF.

This clonotype was found a few times. The chain links TRBV27 to TRBJ1-1; D is possibly TRBD1 (5 bases). CDR3 length equals 13 residues. Trimming took off 5 bases at V and 4 bases at J, with 11 bases between the two ends. From germline, CDR1 is MNHEY and CDR2 SMNVEV (reference sequence). The CDR3 region is CASSRVGGTEAFF. CDR3 coding DNA: TGTGCCAGCAGTAGGGTCGGGGGCACTGAAGCTTTCTTT.

The chain combines TRBV5-1 with TRBJ1-1; tentative D call: TRBD1 (5 bases). V was trimmed by 2 bases and J by 3 bases, leaving 8 bases between them. The CDR3 consists of 13 residues. The germline CDR1 and CDR2 sequences are SGHRS and YFSETQ. Here the CDR3 DNA reads TGCGCCAGCAGCTTCTCACAGGACACTGAAGCTTTCTTT. Protein: CASSFSQDTEAFF.

At least ten counts were recorded for this clonotype. The gene calls are TRBV29-1 and TRBJ1-3; possibly TRBD1 for D (6 bases). Germline V gene data show CDR1 as SQVTM and CDR2 as ANQGSEA. The CDR3 extends over 12 amino acids. Trimming cost V 7 bases and J 2 bases, with 9 bases left between them. The CDR3 nucleotides are TGCAGCGCCCGGACAGCTGGAAACACCATATATTTT. Its protein is CSARTAGNTIYF.

The chain uses TRBV27 and TRBJ2-7; no reliable D call. V lost 2 bases to trimming and J lost 0 bases, with 8 bases between them. The CDR3 loop spans 14 amino acids. Germline lookup yields CDR1 MNHEY and CDR2 SMNVEV (reference sequence). CDR3 in DNA: TGTGCCAGCAGTTTAAAGCCCACCTCCTACGAGCAGTACTTC. Protein product: CASSLKPTSYEQYF.

The chain uses TRBV2 and TRBJ1-2; no clear D. The CDR3 contains 12 residues. Germline lookup yields CDR1 SNHLY and CDR2 FYNNEI. The V gene lost 4 bases and the J gene lost 8 bases, with 11 bases spanning the gap. The CDR3 nucleotides read TGTGCCAGCAGTGGTCAAGTTGGGGGCTACACCTTC. This sequence encodes CASSGQVGGYTF. The whole variable domain, filled in from reference TRBV2 and TRBJ1-2, reads EPEVTQTPSHQVTQMGQEVILRCVPISNHLYFYWYRQILGQKVEFLVSFYNNEISEKSEIFDDQFSVERPDGSNFTLKIRSTKLEDSAMYFCASSGQVGGYTFGSGTRLTVV.

This clonotype was seen repeatedly, ten times or more. This rearrangement joins TRBV10-3 to TRBJ1-1; a possible D gene is TRBD1 (5 bases). V was cut by 8 bases and J by 11 bases, with 18 bases left in between. CDR1 is ENHRY and CDR2 is SYGVKD in the germline V gene. The CDR3 runs 12 residues. The CDR3 is CAISGTEGVAFF. Here the CDR3 DNA reads TGTGCCATCTCCGGGACCGAGGGAGTTGCTTTCTTT.

This rearrangement joins TRBV6-1 to TRBJ2-3; possibly TRBD2 for D (6 bases). The V end lost 5 bases, the J end lost 2 bases, and 14 bases lay between the germline ends. Germline V CDR1 and CDR2: MNHNS, SASEGT. This CDR3 comprises 15 residues. CDR3 nucleotides: TGTGCCAGCAGTCCCACGGGACTGATCACAGATACGCAGTATTTT. Amino acid sequence: CASSPTGLITDTQYF.

The rearrangement uses TRBV4-3 and TRBJ1-2; possible D gene TRBD1, 5 bases. The CDR3 runs to 14 residues. V was cut by 0 bases and J by 5 bases, with 10 bases left in between. Germline loops: CDR1 LGHNA, CDR2 YSLEER. CDR3: CASSQDRVRYGYTF. The CDR3 bases are TGCGCCAGCAGCCAAGACAGGGTCCGGTATGGCTACACCTTC.

V usage is TRBV19 and J usage is TRBJ2-3; D ambiguous. Germline lookup yields CDR1 LNHDA and CDR2 SQIVND (reference sequence). This CDR3 comprises 15 residues. Trimming removed 5 bases from V and 8 bases from J, with 20 bases in between. CDR3 in amino acids: CASSETGRPLPTQYF. The CDR3 DNA reads as TGTGCCAGTAGTGAAACGGGCAGGCCCTTACCTACGCAGTATTTT.